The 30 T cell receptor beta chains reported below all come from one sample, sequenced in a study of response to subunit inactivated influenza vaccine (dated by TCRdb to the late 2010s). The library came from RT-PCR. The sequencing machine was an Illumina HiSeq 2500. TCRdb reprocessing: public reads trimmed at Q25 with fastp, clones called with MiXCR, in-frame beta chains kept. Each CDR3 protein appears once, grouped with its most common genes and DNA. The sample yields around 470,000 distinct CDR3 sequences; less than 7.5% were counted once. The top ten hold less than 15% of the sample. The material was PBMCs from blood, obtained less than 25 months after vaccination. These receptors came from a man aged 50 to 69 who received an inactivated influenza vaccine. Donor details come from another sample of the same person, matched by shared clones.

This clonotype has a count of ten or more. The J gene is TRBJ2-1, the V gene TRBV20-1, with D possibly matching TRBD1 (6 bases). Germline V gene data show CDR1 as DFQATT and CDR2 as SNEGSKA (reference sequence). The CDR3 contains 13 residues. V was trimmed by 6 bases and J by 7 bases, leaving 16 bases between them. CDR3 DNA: TGCAGTGCCCCGACAGGTTTCGAGAATGAGCAGTTCTTC. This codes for CSAPTGFENEQFF.

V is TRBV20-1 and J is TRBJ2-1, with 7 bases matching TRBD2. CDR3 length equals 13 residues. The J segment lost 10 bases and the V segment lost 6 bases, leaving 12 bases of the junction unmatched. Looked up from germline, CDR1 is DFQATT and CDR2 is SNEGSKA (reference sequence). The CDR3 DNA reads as TGCAGTGCACCTGGGCTGGTGCGGGAGGAGCAGTTCTTC. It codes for CSAPGLVREEQFF.

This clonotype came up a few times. The CDR3 protein is CASSRTGTSGSDEQFF. The CDR3 coding sequence is TGCGCCAGCAGCCGTACCGGGACTAGCGGGAGTGATGAGCAGTTCTTC. The chain carries TRBV5-1 and TRBJ2-1; 14 bases align to TRBD2. The germline V gene encodes CDR1 SGHRS and CDR2 YFSETQ. The CDR3 contains 16 residues. Losses at the gene ends were 4 bases for V and 8 bases for J; bases not matched to a gene: 8.

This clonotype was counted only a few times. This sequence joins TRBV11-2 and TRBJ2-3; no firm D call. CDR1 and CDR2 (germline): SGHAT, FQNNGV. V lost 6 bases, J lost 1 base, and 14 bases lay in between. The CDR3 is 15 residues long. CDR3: CASRLWQMGTDTQYF. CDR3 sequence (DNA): TGTGCCAGCAGGTTATGGCAGATGGGCACAGATACGCAGTATTTT. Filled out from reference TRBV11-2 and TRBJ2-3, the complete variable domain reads EAGVAQSPRYKIIEKRQSVAFWCNPISGHATLYWYQQILGQGPKLLIQFQNNGVVDDSQLPKDRFSAERLKGVDSTLKIQPAKLEDSAVYLCASRLWQMGTDTQYFGPGTRLTVL.

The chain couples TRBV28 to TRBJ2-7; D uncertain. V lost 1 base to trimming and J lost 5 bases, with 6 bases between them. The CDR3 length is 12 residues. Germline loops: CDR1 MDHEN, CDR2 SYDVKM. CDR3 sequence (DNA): TGTGCCAGCAGTTTATTTAGGGACGAGCAGTACTTC. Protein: CASSLFRDEQYF.

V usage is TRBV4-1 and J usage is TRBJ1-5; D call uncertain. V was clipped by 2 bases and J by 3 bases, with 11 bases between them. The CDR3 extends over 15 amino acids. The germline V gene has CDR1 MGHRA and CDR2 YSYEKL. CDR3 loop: CASSQRSQTNQPQHF. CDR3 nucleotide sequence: TGCGCCAGCAGCCAAAGGTCCCAGACCAATCAGCCCCAGCATTTT.

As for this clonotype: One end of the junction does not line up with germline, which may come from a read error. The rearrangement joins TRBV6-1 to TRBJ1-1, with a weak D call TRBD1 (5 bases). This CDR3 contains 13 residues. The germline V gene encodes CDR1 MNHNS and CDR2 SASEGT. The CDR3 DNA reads TGTGCCAGCAGTGAAGCGCGGGGGGTGGCAGTTGGATTT. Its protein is CASSEARGVAVGF.

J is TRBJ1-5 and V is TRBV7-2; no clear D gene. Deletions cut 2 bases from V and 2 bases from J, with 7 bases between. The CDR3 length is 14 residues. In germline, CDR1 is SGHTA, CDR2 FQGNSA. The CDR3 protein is CASSLTHGNQPQHF. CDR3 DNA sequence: TGTGCCAGCAGCTTAACTCATGGCAATCAGCCCCAGCATTTT.

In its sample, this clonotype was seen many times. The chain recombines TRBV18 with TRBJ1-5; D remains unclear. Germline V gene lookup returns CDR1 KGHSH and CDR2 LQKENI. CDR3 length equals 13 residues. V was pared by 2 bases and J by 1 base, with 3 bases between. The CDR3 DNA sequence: TGTGCCAGCTCACCAGGGAGCAATCAGCCCCAGCATTTT. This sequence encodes CASSPGSNQPQHF.

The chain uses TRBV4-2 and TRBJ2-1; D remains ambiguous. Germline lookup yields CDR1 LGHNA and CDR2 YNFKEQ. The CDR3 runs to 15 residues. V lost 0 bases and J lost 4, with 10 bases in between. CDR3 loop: CASSQEFSSYNEQFF. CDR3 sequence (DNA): TGTGCCAGCAGCCAAGAATTTTCAAGTTACAATGAGCAGTTCTTC.

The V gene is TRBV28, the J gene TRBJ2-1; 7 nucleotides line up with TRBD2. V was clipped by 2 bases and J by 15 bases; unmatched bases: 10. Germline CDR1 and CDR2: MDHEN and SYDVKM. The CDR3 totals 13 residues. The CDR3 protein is CASSLATSRPPFF. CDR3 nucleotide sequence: TGTGCCAGCAGTTTAGCGACTAGCCGACCCCCGTTCTTC. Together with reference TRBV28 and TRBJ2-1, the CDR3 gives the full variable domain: DVKVTQSSRYLVKRTGEKVFLECVQDMDHENMFWYRQDPGLGLRLIYFSYDVKMKEKGDIPEGYSVSREKKERFSLILESASTNQTSMYLCASSLATSRPPFFGPGTRLTVL.

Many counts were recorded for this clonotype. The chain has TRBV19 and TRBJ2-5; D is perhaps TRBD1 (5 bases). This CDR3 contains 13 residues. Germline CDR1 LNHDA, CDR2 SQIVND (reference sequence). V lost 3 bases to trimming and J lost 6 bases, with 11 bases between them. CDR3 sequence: CASSMPGSKTQYF. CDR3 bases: TGTGCCAGTAGTATGCCAGGGTCAAAGACCCAGTACTTC.

In DNA, the CDR3 is TGTGCCAGCAGCAAACTAGCGGGAGGGACAGATACGCAGTATTTT. It translates to CASSKLAGGTDTQYF. The chain recombines TRBV28 with TRBJ2-3; 13 bases match TRBD2. The CDR3 has 15 residues. J lost 3 bases, V lost 6 bases, and 3 bases had no gene match. Germline values: CDR1 MDHEN, CDR2 SYDVKM.

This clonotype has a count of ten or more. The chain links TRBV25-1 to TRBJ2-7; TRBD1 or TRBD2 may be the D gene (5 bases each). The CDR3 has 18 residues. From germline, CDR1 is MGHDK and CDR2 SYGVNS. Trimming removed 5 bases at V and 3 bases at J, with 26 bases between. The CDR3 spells CASSTYQTGAGRIYEQYF. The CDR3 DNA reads TGTGCCAGCAGTACCTACCAAACCGGGGCCGGTAGGATCTACGAGCAGTACTTC.

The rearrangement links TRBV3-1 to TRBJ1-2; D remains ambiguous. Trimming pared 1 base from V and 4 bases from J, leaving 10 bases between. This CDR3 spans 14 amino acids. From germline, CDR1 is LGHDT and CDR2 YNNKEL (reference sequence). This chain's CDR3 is CASSQGAAGYGYTF. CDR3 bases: TGTGCCAGCAGCCAAGGTGCAGCGGGCTATGGCTACACCTTC.

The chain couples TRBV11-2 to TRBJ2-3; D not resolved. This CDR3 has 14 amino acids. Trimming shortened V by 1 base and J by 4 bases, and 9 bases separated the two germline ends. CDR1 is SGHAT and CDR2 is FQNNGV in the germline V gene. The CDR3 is CASSLARKADTQYF. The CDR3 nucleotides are TGTGCCAGCAGCTTAGCGCGGAAAGCAGATACGCAGTATTTT.

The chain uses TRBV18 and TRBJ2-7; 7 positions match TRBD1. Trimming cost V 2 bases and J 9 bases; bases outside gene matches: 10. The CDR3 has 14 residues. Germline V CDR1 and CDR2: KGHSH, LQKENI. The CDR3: CASSPSDRVQGQYF. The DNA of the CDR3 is TGTGCCAGCTCACCATCCGACAGGGTACAGGGGCAGTACTTC.

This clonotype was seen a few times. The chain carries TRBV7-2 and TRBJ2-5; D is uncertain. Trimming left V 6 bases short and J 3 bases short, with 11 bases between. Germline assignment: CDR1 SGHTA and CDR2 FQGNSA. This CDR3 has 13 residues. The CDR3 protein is CASRNSVKETQYF. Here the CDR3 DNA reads TGTGCCAGCAGGAATAGTGTTAAAGAGACCCAGTACTTC.

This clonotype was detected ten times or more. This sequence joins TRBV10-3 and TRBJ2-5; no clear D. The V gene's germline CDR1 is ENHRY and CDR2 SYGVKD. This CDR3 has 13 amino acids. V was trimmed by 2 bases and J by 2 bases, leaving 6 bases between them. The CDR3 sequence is CAISENFQETQYF. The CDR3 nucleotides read TGTGCCATCAGTGAGAACTTTCAAGAGACCCAGTACTTC.

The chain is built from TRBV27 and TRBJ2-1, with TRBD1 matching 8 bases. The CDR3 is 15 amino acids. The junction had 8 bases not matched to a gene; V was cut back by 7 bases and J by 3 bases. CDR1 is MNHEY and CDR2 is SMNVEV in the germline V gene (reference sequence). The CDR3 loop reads CASNVRTGFYNEQFF. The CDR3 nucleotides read TGTGCCAGCAATGTCAGGACAGGGTTCTACAATGAGCAGTTCTTC.

CDR3: CASSQDLWGDTQYF. The CDR3 region has the DNA TGTGCCAGCAGCCAAGATCTTTGGGGAGATACGCAGTATTTT. J is TRBJ2-3 and V is TRBV4-2; D is unclear. The CDR3 totals 14 residues. Per germline, CDR1 LGHNA and CDR2 YNFKEQ. V was clipped by 0 bases and J by 5 bases, with 9 bases between them.

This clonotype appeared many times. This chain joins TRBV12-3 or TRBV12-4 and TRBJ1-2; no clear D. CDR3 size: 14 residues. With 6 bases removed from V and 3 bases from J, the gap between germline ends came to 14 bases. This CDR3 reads CASRPGRSHYGYTF. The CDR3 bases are TGTGCCAGCAGACCTGGGCGAAGTCACTATGGCTACACCTTC.

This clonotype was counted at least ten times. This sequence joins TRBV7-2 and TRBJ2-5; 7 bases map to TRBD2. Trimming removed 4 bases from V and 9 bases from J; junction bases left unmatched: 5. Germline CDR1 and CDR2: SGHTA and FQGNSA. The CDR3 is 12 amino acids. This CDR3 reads CASSSGLPPQYF. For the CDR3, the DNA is TGTGCCAGCAGCTCGGGACTACCTCCCCAGTACTTC.

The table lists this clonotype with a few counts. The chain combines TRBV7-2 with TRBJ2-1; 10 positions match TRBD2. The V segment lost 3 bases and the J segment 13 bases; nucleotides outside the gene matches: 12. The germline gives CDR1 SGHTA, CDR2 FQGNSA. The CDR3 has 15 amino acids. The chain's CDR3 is CASSFSGRTDDPQFF. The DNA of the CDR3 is TGTGCCAGCAGCTTTAGCGGGAGGACGGACGATCCACAGTTCTTC.

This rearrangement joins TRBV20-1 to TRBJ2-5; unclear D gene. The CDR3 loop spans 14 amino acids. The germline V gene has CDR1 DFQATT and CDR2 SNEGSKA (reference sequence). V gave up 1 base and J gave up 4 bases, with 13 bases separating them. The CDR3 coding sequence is TGCAGTGCTAGAGTTCCCGACGGTCGAGAGACCCAGTACTTC. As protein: CSARVPDGRETQYF.

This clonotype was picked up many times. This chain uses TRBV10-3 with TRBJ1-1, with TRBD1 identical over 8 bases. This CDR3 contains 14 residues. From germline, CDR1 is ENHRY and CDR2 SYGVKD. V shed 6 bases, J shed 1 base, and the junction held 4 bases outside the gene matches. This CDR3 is CAIRTGTGNTEAFF. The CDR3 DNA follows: TGTGCCATCAGAACCGGGACAGGGAACACTGAAGCTTTCTTT.

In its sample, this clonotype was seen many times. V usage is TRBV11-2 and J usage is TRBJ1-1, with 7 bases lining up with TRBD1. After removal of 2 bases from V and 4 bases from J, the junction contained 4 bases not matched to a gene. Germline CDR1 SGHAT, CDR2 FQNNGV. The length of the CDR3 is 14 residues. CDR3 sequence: CASSLSPGGTEAFF. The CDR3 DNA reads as TGTGCCAGCAGCTTATCTCCAGGGGGCACTGAAGCTTTCTTT.

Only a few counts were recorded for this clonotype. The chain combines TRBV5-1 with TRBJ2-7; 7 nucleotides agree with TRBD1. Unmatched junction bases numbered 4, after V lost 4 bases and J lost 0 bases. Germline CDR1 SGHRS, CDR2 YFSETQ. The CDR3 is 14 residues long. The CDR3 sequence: CASSIGQASYEQYF. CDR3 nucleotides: TGCGCCAGCAGCATCGGACAGGCCTCCTACGAGCAGTACTTC.

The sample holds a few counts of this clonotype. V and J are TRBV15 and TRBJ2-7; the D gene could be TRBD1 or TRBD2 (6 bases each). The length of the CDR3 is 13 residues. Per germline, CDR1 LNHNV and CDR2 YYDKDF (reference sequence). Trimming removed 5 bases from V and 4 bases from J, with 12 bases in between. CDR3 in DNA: TGTGCCACCAGCGGGGGGACAAATTACGAGCAGTACTTC. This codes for CATSGGTNYEQYF.

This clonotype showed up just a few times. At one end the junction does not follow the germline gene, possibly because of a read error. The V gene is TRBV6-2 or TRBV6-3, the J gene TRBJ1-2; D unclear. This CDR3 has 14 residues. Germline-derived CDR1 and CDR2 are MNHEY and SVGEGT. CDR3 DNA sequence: TGTGCCAGCACTTACCGGACCGGAAACTATGGCTACACCTTC. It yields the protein CASTYRTGNYGYTF.